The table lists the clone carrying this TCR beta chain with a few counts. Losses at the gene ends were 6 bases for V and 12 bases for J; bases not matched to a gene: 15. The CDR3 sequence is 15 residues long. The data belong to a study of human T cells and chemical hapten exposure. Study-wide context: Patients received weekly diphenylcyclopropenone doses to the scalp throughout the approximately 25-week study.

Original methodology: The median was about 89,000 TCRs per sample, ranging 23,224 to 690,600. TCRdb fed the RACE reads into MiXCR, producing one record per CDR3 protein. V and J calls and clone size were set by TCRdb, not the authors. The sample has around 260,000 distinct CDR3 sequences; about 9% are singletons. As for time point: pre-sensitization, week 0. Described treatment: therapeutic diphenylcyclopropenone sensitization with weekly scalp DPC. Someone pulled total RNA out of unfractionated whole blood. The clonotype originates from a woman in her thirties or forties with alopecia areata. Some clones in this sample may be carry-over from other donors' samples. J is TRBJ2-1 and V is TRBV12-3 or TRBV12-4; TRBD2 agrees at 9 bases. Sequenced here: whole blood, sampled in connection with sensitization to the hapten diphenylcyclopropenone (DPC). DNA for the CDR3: TGTGCCAGCAGCACTACGGGACTAGCTTTGGCTCGGCAGTTCTTC. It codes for CASSTTGLALARQFF.